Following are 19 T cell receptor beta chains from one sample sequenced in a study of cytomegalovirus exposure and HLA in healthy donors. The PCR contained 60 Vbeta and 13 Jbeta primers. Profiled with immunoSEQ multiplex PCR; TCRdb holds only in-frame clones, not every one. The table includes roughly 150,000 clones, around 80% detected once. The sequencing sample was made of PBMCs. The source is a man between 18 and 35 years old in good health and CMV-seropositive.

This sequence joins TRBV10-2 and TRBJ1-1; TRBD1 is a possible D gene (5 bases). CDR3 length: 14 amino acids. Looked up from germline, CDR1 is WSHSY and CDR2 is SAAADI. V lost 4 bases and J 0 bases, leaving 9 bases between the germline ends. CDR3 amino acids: CASSVEGLNTEAFF. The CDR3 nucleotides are TGCGCCAGCAGTGTGGAGGGACTGAACACTGAAGCTTTCTTT.

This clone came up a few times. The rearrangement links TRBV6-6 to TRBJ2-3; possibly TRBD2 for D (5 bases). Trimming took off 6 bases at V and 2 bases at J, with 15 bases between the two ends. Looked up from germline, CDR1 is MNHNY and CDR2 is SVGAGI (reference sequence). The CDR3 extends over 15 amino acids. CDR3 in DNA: TGTGCCAGCAGCCCCGGGATAGCTGTCACAGATACGCAGTATTTT. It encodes CASSPGIAVTDTQYF.

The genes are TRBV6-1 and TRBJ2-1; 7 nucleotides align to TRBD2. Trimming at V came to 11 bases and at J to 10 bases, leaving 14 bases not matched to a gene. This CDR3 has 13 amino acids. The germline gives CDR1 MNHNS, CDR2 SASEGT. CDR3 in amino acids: CAGGVPSAGEQFF. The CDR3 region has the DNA TGTGCCGGGGGGGTTCCTAGCGCGGGCGAGCAGTTCTTC.

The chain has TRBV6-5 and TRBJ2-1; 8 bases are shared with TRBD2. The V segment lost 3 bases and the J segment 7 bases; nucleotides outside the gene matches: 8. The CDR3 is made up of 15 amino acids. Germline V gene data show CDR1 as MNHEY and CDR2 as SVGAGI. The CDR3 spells CASSYTGTRSNEQFF. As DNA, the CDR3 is TGTGCCAGCAGTTATACCGGGACTAGGAGTAATGAGCAGTTCTTC.

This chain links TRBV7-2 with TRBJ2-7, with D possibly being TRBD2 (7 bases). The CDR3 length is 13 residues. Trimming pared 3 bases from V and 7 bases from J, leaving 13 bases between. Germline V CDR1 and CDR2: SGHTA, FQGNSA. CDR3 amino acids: CASSFRTAGEQYF. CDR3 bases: TGTGCCAGCAGCTTCCGGACAGCGGGGGAGCAGTACTTC.

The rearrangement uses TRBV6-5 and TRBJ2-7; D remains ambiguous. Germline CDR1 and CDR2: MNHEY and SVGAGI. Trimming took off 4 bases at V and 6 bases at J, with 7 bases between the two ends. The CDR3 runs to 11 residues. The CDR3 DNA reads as TGTGCCAGCAGTTCAGGCCCCGAGCAGTACTTC. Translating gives CASSSGPEQYF.

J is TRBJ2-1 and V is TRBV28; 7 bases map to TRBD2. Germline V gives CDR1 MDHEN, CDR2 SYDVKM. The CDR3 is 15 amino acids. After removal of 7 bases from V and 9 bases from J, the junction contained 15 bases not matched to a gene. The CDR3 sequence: CASTLGLSGNSEQFF. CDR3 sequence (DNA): TGTGCCAGCACCTTGGGATTGAGCGGGAACAGTGAGCAGTTCTTC.

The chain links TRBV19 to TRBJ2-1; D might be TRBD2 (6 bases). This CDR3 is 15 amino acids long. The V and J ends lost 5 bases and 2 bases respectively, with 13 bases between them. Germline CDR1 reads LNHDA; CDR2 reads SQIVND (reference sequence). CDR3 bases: TGTGCCAGTAGTTCGGGGGTGGGGGCCTACAATGAGCAGTTCTTC. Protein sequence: CASSSGVGAYNEQFF.

CDR3: CASSFTGAKQPQHF. In DNA form, the CDR3 reads TGTGCCAGTAGTTTCACAGGGGCGAAGCAGCCCCAGCATTTT. The chain is built from TRBV19 and TRBJ1-5; 7 bases fit TRBD1. Germline assignment: CDR1 LNHDA and CDR2 SQIVND (reference sequence). The CDR3 runs to 14 residues. With V trimmed by 5 bases and J by 7 bases, 8 bases remained unmatched. Complete variable domain (other parts from reference TRBV19 and TRBJ1-5): DGGITQSPKYLFRKEGQNVTLSCEQNLNHDAMYWYRQDPGQGLRLIYYSQIVNDFQKGDIAEGYSVSREKKESFPLTVTSAQKNPTAFYLCASSFTGAKQPQHFGDGTRLSIL.

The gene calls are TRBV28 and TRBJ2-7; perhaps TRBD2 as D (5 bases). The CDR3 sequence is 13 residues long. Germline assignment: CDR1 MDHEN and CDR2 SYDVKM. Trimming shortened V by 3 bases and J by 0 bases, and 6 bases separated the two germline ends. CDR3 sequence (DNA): TGTGCCAGCAGTTTTGAGGGCTCCTACGAGCAGTACTTC. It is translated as CASSFEGSYEQYF.

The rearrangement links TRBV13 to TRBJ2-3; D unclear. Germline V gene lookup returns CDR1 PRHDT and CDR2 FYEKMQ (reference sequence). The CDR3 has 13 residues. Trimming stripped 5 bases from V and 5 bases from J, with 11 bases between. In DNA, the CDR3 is TGTGCCAGCAGCGGCCCAACACAAGATACGCAGTATTTT. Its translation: CASSGPTQDTQYF.

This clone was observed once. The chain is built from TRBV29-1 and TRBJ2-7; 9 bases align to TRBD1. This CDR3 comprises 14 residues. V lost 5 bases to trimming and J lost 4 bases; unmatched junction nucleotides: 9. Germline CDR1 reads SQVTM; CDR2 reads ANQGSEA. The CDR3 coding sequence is TGCAGCGTTTCTGGCCGGGGACAGGGTTACGAGCAGTACTTC. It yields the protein CSVSGRGQGYEQYF.

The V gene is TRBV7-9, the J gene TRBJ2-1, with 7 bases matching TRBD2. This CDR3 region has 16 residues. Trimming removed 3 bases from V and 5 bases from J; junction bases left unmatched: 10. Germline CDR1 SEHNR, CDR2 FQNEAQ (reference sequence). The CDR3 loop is CASSFIAGERDNEQFF. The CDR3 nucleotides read TGTGCCAGCAGCTTTATTGCGGGAGAGAGGGACAATGAGCAGTTCTTC.

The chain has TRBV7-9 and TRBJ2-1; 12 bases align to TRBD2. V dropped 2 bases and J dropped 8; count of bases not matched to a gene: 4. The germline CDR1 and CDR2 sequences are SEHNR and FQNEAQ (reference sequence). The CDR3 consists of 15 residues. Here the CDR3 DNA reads TGTGCCAGCAGCTTACTAGCGGGAGGGCAGGATGAGCAGTTCTTC. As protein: CASSLLAGGQDEQFF.

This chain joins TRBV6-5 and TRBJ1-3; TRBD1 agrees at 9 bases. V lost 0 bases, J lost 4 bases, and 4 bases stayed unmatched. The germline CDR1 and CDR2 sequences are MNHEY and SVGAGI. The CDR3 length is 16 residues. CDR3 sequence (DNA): TGTGCCAGCAGTTACTCGCCCGGACAGGGGGGAAACACCATATATTTT. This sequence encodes CASSYSPGQGGNTIYF.

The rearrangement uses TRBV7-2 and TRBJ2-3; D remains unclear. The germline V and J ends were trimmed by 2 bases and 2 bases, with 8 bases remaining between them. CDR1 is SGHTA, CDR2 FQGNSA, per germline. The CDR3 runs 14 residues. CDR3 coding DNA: TGTGCCAGCAGCTTAATTGGCCCCACAGATACGCAGTATTTT. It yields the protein CASSLIGPTDTQYF.

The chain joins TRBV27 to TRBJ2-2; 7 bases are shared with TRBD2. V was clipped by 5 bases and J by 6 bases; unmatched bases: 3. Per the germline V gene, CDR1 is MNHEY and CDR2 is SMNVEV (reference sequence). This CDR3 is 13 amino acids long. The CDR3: CASSRAGAGELFF. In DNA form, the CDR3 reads TGTGCCAGCAGTCGTGCGGGGGCCGGGGAGCTGTTTTTT.

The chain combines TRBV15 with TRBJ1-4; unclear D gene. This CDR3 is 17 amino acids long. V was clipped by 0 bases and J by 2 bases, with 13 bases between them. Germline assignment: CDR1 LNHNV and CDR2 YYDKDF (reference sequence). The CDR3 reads CATSRDGVGSTNEKLFF. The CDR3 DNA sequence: TGTGCCACCAGCAGAGATGGGGTGGGGAGTACTAATGAAAAACTGTTTTTT. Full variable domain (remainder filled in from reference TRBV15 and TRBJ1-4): DAMVIQNPRYQVTQFGKPVTLSCSQTLNHNVMYWYQQKSSQAPKLLFHYYDKDFNNEADTPDNFQSRRPNTSFCFLDIRSPGLGDTAMYLCATSRDGVGSTNEKLFFGSGTQLSVL.

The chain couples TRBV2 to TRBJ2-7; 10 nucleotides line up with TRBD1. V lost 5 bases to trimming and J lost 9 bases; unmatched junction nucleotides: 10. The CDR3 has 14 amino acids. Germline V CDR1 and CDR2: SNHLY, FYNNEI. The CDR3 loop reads CASSKGQGSLGQYF. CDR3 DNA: TGTGCCAGCAGTAAGGGACAGGGGAGTTTGGGGCAGTACTTC.